Described below is a single T cell receptor (beta chain) sequence and its context. Its specificity is not known. Busulfan-fludarabine conditioning, marrow transplant, and cyclophosphamide on days +3 and +4 were administered. These data come from a study of T cells after posttransplantation cyclophosphamide. Repertoires were generated with immunoSEQ multiplex PCR, while TCRdb's copy carries only in-frame clones and drops some. The table lists 6,500 to 8,000 clones, no singletons, with under 30% in the top ten. General study results and limits: Recipient CMV seropositivity and CMV reactivation strongly tracked TRB clonality. Donor CD8+ memory clones often dominated recipient blood repertoires at later times. Skin or GI-infiltrating T cells shared few TRB sequences with blood.

The CDR3 spans 14 residues. Looked up from germline, CDR1 is SGDLS and CDR2 is YYNGEE. Trimming cost V 8 bases and J 5 bases; bases outside gene matches: 9. The sample consisted of PBMCs, taken approximately 92 days after allogeneic stem cell transplant with posttransplant cyclophosphamide. This sequence was found in a female patient in her sixties who received an allogeneic stem cell transplant from an unrelated donor, was CMV-positive, and had acute GVHD only. Part of the T cells may come from the graft donor. The chain links TRBV9 to TRBJ2-2, with 7 bases that match TRBD2. The CDR3, as DNA: TGTGCCAGTGCTCGGGGGGTGGGGACCGGGGAGCTGTTTTTT. This sequence encodes CASARGVGTGELFF. Combining the CDR3 with reference TRBV9 and TRBJ2-2 gives the whole variable domain DSGVTQTPKHLITATGQRVTLRCSPRSGDLSVYWYQQSLDQGLQFLIQYYNGEERAKGNILERFSAQQFPDLHSELNLSSLELGDSALYFCASARGVGTGELFFGEGSRLTVL.